This TCR beta chain was documented in a study of shared clonotypes between healthy human individuals. Sequencing was performed with immunoSEQ multiplex PCR; in TCRdb, only in-frame clones are kept and a portion is missing. Of 230,000 or so clones in the sample, 65% to 70% are singletons; the top ten hold roughly 11%. Looked up from germline, CDR1 is SNHLY and CDR2 is FYNNEI. The CDR3 sequence is 16 residues long. Germline trimming cut 5 bases from V and 1 base from J; bases unmatched to any gene: 10. This clonotype was sampled from a man aged 25 to 40 in good health. The V gene is TRBV2, the J gene TRBJ2-5; 7 bases align to TRBD1. Sequences were obtained from memory CD4+ T cells sorted from blood. The subset was: CD45RA-negative fraction. This CDR3 reads CASSTPQTGVQETQYF. CDR3 DNA sequence: TGTGCCAGCAGTACACCGCAAACAGGGGTCCAAGAGACCCAGTACTTC.